This TCR beta chain was profiled in a study of shared clonotypes between healthy human individuals. TCRdb's table, derived via immunoSEQ multiplex PCR, lists solely in-frame clones and lacks some. Altogether around 2,000,000 clones are present, approximately 95% being singletons, with the ten largest covering approximately 1%. General study points: Sharing across several donors was seen in approximately 5.2% of naive CD4 clonotypes. The low donor count limited represented genetic and exposure-history diversity. Rarefaction curves obtained for sorted subsets showed sequencing incomplete despite large depth.

Naive CD8 populations comprised CD45RO-negative cells positively selected for CCR7, excluding terminally differentiated effector memory CD45RA+ cells. The donors were adults (healthy and HIV-negative) with no recent acute infections or vaccinations. A word on this clone: Its antigen is as yet unknown.

The CDR3 consists of 14 residues. Looked up from germline, CDR1 is LNHDA and CDR2 is SQIVND (reference sequence). With 8 bases clipped from V and 6 bases from J, the junction kept 11 bases outside the gene matches. The V gene is TRBV19, the J gene TRBJ1-2; 8 nucleotides align to TRBD1. The TCR sequence derives from a man younger than 35 in good health. What was sequenced was naive CD8+ T cells sorted from blood. The CDR3 DNA follows: TGTGCCAGTCTTAGGCAGGGGGCGCTTCATGGCTACACCTTC. It specifies CASLRQGALHGYTF.